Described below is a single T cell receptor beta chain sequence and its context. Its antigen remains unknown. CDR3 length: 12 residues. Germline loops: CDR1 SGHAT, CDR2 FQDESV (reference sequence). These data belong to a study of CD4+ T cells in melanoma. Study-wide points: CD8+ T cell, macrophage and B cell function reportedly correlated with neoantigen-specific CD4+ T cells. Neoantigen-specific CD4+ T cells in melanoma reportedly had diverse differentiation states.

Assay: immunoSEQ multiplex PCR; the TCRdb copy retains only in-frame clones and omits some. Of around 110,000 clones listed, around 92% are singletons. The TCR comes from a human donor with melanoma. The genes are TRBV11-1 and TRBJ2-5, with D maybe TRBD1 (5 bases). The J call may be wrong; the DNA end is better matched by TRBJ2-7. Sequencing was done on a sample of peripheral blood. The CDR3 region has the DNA TGTGCCAGCAGCTTTGACAGCTACGAGCAGTACTTC. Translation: CASSFDSYEQYF.